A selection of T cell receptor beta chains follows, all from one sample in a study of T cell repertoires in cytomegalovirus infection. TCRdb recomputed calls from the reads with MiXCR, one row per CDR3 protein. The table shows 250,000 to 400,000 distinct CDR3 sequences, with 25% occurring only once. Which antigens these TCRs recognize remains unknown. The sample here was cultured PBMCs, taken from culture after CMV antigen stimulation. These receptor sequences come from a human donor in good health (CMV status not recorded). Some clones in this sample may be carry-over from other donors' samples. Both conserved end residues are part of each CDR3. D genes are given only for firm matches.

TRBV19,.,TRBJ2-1,CASSIGNNNEQFF
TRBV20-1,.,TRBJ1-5,CSVGKSRQPQHF
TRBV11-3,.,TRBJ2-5,CASKGEQYQETQYF
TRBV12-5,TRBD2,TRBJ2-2,CASGLVRLAGRNNTGELFF
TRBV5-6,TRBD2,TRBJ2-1,CASSFRGGYNEQFF
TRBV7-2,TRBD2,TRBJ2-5,CASSPRLAGGSQETQYF
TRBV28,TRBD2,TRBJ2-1,CASSLGLKSGRASEQFF
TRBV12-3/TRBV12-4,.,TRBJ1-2,CASSTGQGGGYTF
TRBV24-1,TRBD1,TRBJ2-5,CATSDSGTVTGRIQYF
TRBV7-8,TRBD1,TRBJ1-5,CASSSDRVSPSQRPQHF
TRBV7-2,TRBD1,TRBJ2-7,CASSSRDRVHYEQYF
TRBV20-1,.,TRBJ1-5,CSARDRDEVNQPQHF
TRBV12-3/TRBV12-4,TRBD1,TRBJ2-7,CASSPEDRGKYEQYF
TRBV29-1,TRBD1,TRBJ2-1,CSAEGQGNNEQFF
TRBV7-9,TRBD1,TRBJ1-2,CASSKGTGERGYTF
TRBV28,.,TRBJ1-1,CASSLQAGWTEAFF
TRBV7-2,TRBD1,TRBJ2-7,CASSPRDRTYEQYF
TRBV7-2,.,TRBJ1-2,CASRYGKFGGYTF
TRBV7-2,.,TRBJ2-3,CASSPYQGTDTQYF
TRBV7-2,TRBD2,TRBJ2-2,CASSLPGLAGATGELFF
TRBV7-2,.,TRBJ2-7,CASSTGLGTYEQYF
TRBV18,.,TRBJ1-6,CASSPQGQPLHF
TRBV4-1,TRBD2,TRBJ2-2,CASSLEDVAGGGTGELFF
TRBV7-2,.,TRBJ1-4,CASSLAASSSGWGELFF
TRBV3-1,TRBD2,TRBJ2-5,CASSPGLVTETQYF
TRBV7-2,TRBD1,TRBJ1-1,CASSFSLGRGHTEAFF
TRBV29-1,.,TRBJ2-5,CSATRSGGETQYF
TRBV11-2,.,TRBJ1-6,CASSLRGAGNSPLHF
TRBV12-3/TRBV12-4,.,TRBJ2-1,CASTLNQDEQFF
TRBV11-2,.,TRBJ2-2,CASSLGRHIGAGELFF
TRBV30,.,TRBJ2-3,CAWSVSPDTQYF
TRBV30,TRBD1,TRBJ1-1,CAWGRTGPNTEAFF
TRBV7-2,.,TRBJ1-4,CASSFSQGPSTEKLFF
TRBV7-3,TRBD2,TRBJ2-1,CASSTTLAGVYDEQFF
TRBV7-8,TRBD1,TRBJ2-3,CASRQGARRPDTQYF
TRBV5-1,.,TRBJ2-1,CASSLGLLQWEQFF
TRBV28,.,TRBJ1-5,CASSFSSQPQHF
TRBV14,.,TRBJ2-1,CASSPWAGTSYNEQFF
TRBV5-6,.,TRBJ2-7,CASSLHREAYEQYF
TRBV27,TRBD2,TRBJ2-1,CASSGGRVYNEQFF
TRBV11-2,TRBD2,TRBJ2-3,CASSLALAGGSDTQYF
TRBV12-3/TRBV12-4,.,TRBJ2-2,CASSGDTGELFF
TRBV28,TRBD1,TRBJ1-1,CASITTGQGNTEAFF
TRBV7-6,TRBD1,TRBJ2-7,CASSPQGASSYEQYF
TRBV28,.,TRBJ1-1,CASSLSRVFNTEAFF
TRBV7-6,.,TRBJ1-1,CASSSWGGQGEAFF
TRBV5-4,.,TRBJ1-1,CASSSGRAGTEAFF
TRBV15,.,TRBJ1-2,CATSRDVIDTNYGYTF
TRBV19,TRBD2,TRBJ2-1,CASNSLAGGFNEQFF
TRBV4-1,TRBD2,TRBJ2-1,CASSLNPSGITQQFF
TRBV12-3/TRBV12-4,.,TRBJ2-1,CASTSGLHYNEQFF
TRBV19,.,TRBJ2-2,CASSVGGTGELFF